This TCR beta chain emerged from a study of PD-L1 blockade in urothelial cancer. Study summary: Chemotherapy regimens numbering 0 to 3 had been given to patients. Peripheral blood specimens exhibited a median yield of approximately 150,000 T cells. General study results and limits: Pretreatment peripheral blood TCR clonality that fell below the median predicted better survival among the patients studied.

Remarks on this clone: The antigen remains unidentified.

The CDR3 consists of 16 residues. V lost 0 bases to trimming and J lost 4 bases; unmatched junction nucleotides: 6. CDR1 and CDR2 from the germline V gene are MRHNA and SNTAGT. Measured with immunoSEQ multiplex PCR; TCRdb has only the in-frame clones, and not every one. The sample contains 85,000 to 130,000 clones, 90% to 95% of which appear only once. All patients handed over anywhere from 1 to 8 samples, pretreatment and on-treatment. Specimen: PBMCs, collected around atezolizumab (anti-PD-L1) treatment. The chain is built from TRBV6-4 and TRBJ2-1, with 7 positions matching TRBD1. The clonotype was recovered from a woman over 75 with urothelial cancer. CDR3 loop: CASSDSDRAPYNEQFF. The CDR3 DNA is TGTGCCAGCAGTGACTCAGACAGGGCCCCATACAATGAGCAGTTCTTC.